A selection of T cell receptor beta chains follows, all from one sample in a study of shared clonotypes between healthy human individuals. Only in-frame clones appear in the TCRdb table, and some are missing; sequencing was by immunoSEQ multiplex PCR. The table includes about 1.4 million clones, roughly 96% detected once. The specimen was naive CD4+ T cells sorted from blood. The origin of the receptors is a young man in good health. Both conserved end residues are part of each CDR3. A D gene is named only where the DNA matches it firmly. The size entry is marked missing in some rows and otherwise reads once, few, many or a size class.

v_call: TRBV18; j_call: TRBJ2-3; d_call: .; clone_size: .; cdr3_nt: TGTGCCAGCTCACCTCAGAGCAAGGGAGATACGCAGTATTTT; cdr3_aa: CASSPQSKGDTQYF
v_call: TRBV7-9; j_call: TRBJ2-3; d_call: TRBD1; clone_size: .; cdr3_nt: TGTGCCAGCAGCCCGACGACAGGGGGGCCAGATACGCAGTATTTT; cdr3_aa: CASSPTTGGPDTQYF
v_call: TRBV18; j_call: TRBJ2-7; d_call: TRBD1; clone_size: .; cdr3_nt: TGTGCCAGCTCACCCCAAGGGACAGGGGCCTACGAGCAGTACTTC; cdr3_aa: CASSPQGTGAYEQYF
v_call: TRBV28; j_call: TRBJ2-2; d_call: TRBD1; clone_size: .; cdr3_nt: TGTGCCAGCAGTTCGAGACACGACAGGGTGAACACCGGGGAGCTGTTTTTT; cdr3_aa: CASSSRHDRVNTGELFF
v_call: TRBV7-9; j_call: TRBJ2-7; d_call: .; clone_size: .; cdr3_nt: TGTGCCAGCAGCTTAGCGCCTTACGAGCAGTACTTC; cdr3_aa: CASSLAPYEQYF
v_call: TRBV7-9; j_call: TRBJ2-1; d_call: .; clone_size: .; cdr3_nt: TGTGCCAGCAGCTCCCTTGAGCAGTTCTTC; cdr3_aa: CASSSLEQFF
v_call: TRBV2; j_call: TRBJ2-1; d_call: TRBD1; clone_size: .; cdr3_nt: TGTGCCACCTTTCTAGGGGACAGGGTCTACAATGAGCAGTTCTTC; cdr3_aa: CATFLGDRVYNEQFF
v_call: TRBV19; j_call: TRBJ2-7; d_call: TRBD1; clone_size: .; cdr3_nt: TGTGCCAGTAGTATAGCCCTAGGGACAGGGGGCTCCTACGAGCAGTACTTC; cdr3_aa: CASSIALGTGGSYEQYF
v_call: TRBV5-1; j_call: TRBJ2-1; d_call: TRBD2; clone_size: once; cdr3_nt: TGCGCCAGCAGATTTGGCGGGACTAGCGGGTTCAATAATGAGCAGTTCTTC; cdr3_aa: CASRFGGTSGFNNEQFF
v_call: TRBV9; j_call: TRBJ2-2; d_call: TRBD2; clone_size: .; cdr3_nt: TGTGCCAGCAGCGTAGCGGCGGGAGGGCTCACCGGGGAGCTGTTTTTT; cdr3_aa: CASSVAAGGLTGELFF
v_call: TRBV28; j_call: TRBJ1-5; d_call: .; clone_size: .; cdr3_nt: TGTGCCAGCCAGGCCGGGGCGCCTGAAAGCCAGCCCCAGCATTTT; cdr3_aa: CASQAGAPESQPQHF
v_call: TRBV18; j_call: TRBJ2-1; d_call: .; clone_size: .; cdr3_nt: TGTGCCAGCTCACCTTGGGGGAGAGGCAATGAGCAGTTCTTC; cdr3_aa: CASSPWGRGNEQFF
v_call: TRBV25-1; j_call: TRBJ2-5; d_call: .; clone_size: .; cdr3_nt: TGTGCCAGCAGTGAACTAGTTTCGCCAAAAGGGACCCAGTACTTC; cdr3_aa: CASSELVSPKGTQYF
v_call: TRBV5-5; j_call: TRBJ1-2; d_call: .; clone_size: .; cdr3_nt: TGTGCCAGCAGCTTGTCAGATAACTATGGCTACACCTTC; cdr3_aa: CASSLSDNYGYTF
v_call: TRBV28; j_call: TRBJ2-2; d_call: .; clone_size: .; cdr3_nt: TGTGCCAGCACGACGGGGTCCGCCGGGGAGCTGTTTTTT; cdr3_aa: CASTTGSAGELFF
v_call: TRBV14; j_call: TRBJ2-1; d_call: .; clone_size: .; cdr3_nt: TGTGCCAGCAGCCAAAGTCCCAATGAGCAGTTCTTC; cdr3_aa: CASSQSPNEQFF